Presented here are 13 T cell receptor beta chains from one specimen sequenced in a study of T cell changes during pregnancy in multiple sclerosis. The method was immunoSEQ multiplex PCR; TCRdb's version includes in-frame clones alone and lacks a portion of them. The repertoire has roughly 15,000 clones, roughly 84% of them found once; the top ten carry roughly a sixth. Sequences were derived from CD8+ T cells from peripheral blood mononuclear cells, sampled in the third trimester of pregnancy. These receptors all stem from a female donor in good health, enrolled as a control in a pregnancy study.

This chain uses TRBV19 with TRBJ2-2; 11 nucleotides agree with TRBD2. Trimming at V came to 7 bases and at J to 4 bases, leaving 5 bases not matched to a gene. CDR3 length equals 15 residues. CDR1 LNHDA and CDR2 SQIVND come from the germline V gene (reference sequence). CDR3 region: CASNPLAGVTGELFF. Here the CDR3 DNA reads TGTGCCAGTAACCCACTAGCGGGAGTCACCGGGGAGCTGTTTTTT.

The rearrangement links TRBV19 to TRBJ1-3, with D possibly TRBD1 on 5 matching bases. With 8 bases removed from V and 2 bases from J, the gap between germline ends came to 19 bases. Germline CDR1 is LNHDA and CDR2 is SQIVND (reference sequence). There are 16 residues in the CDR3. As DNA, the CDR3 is TGTGCCAGTTCGGCGGGGATCCTGGGGGCTGGAAACACCATATATTTT. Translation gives CASSAGILGAGNTIYF.

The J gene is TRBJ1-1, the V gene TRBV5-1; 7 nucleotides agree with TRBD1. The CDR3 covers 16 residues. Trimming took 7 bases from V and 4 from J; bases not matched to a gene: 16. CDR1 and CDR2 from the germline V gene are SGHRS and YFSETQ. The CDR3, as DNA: TGCGCCAGCCGCGGTATTACAGGGGCCTGGGGCACTGAAGCTTTCTTT. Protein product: CASRGITGAWGTEAFF.

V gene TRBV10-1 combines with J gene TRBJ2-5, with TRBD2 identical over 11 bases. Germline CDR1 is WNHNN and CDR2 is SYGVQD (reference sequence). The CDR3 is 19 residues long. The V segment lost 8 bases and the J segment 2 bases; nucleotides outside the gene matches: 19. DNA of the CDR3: TGCGCCAGCCCTGGCCTCGGTAGCGGGAGGGCCGGGGGGCAAGAGACCCAGTACTTC. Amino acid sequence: CASPGLGSGRAGGQETQYF.

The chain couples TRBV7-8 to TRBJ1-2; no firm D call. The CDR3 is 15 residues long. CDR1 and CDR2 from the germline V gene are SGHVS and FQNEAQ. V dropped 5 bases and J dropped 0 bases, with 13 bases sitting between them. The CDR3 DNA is TGTGCCAGCAGCACCTACGGTGAGACTAACTATGGCTACACCTTC. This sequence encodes CASSTYGETNYGYTF.

The DNA for the CDR3 is TGTGCCAGCAGCCCTGGACTAGCGGGGTACGAGCAGTACTTC. Its protein product is CASSPGLAGYEQYF. The V gene is TRBV11-2, the J gene TRBJ2-7; 12 bases are shared with TRBD2. The V gene's germline CDR1 is SGHAT and CDR2 FQNNGV. Unmatched junction bases numbered 3, after V lost 5 bases and J lost 4 bases. This CDR3 contains 14 residues.

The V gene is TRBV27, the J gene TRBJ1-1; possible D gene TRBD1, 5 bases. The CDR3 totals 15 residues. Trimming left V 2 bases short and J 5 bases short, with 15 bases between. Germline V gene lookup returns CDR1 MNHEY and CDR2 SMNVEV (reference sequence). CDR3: CASSLGGGFRTEAFF. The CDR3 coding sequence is TGTGCCAGCAGTTTAGGGGGGGGGTTTCGGACTGAAGCTTTCTTT.

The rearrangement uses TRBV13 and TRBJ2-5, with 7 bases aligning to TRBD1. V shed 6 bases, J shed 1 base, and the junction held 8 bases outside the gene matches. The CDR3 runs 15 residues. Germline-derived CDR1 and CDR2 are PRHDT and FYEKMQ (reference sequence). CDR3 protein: CASRYMTGSQETQYF. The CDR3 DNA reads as TGTGCCAGCAGGTATATGACAGGGTCCCAAGAGACCCAGTACTTC.

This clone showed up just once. CDR3 nucleotides: TGTGCCAGTAGTATGCGAACAGGGAACACTGAAGCTTTCTTT. Translating gives CASSMRTGNTEAFF. The chain recombines TRBV19 with TRBJ1-1; possibly TRBD1 for D (5 bases). V lost 3 bases and J 1 base, leaving 9 bases between the germline ends. CDR1 and CDR2 from the germline V gene are LNHDA and SQIVND (reference sequence). This CDR3 contains 14 residues.

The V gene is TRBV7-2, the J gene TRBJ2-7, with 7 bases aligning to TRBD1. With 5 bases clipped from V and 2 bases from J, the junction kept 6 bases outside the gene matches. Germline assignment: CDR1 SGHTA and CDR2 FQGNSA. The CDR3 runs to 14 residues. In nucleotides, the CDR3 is TGTGCCAGCAGCCCCCGGGACAGAGCCTACGAGCAGTACTTC. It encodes CASSPRDRAYEQYF.

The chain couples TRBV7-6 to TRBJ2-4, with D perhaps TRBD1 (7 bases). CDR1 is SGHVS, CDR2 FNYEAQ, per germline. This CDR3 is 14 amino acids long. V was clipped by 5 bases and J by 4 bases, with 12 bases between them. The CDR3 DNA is TGTGCCAGCAGCCCCCCAGGGGGGAAAAACATTCAGTACTTC. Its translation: CASSPPGGKNIQYF.

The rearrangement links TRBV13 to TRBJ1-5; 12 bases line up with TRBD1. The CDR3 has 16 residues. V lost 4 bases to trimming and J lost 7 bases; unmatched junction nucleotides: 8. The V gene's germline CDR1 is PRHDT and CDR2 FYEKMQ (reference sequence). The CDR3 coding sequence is TGTGCCAGCAGCTCCCGGGACAGGGGGCTCAGGCAGCCCCAGCATTTT. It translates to CASSSRDRGLRQPQHF. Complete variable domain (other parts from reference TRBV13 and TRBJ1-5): AAGVIQSPRHLIKEKRETATLKCYPIPRHDTVYWYQQGPGQDPQFLISFYEKMQSDKGSIPDRFSAQQFSDYHSELNMSSLELGDSALYFCASSSRDRGLRQPQHFGDGTRLSIL.

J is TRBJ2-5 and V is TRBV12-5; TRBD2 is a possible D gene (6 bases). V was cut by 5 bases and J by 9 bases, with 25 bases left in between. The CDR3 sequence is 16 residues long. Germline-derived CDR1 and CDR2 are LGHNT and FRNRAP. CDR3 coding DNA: TGTGCTAGTGGTCCACCCGGGTATGGCGGGATAGGGTCCCAGTACTTC. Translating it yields CASGPPGYGGIGSQYF. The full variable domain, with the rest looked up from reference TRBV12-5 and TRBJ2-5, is DARVTQTPRHKVTEMGQEVTMRCQPILGHNTVFWYRQTMMQGLELLAYFRNRAPLDDSGMPKDRFSAEMPDATLATLKIQPSEPRDSAVYFCASGPPGYGGIGSQYFGPGTRLLVL.